This is a list of T cell receptor beta chains from one sample in a study of blood T cell repertoires in COVID-19. TCRdb's table, derived via immunoSEQ multiplex PCR, lists solely in-frame clones and lacks some. The profile shows 360,000 or so clones, 90% of them singletons. Specimen: peripheral blood. These receptors all come from a man aged 18 to 29 with active or convalescent COVID-19. CDR3s include the opening cysteine and the closing phenylalanine or tryptophan. Only part of the rows carry a size: once, few, many, or a class if the clone is expanded.

v_gene: TRBV7-2
abundance: once
CDR3aa: CASSSGTSYEQYF

v_gene: TRBV16
abundance: -
CDR3aa: CASSQSGTSLFNQPQHF

v_gene: TRBV7-8
abundance: -
CDR3aa: CASMRPGDYNEQFF

v_gene: TRBV5-6
abundance: once
CDR3aa: CASSQNRGASNNSPLHF

v_gene: TRBV4-3
abundance: once
CDR3aa: CASSLGLAGNYEQYF

v_gene: TRBV18
abundance: -
CDR3aa: CASSPGQGDLFYGYTF

v_gene: TRBV18
abundance: -
CDR3aa: CASSPRDSSYNEQFF

v_gene: TRBV9
abundance: -
CDR3aa: CASSVKYNEQFF

v_gene: TRBV19
abundance: -
CDR3aa: CASKRQGAYSPLHF

v_gene: TRBV18
abundance: -
CDR3aa: CASSPPREGYTGELFF